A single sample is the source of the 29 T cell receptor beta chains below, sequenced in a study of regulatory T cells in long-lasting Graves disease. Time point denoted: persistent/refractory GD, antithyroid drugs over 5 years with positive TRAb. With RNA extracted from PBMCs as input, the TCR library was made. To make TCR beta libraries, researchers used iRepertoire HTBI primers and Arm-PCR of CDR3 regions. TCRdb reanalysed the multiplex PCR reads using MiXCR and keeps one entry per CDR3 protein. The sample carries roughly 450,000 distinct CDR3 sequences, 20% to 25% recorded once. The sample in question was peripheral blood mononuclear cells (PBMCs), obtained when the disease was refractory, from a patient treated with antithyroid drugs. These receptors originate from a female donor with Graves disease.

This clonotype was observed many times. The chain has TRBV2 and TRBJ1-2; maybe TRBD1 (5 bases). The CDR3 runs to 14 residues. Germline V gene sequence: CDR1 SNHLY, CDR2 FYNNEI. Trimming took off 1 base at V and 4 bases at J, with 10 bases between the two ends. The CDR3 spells CASSEGAGTYGYTF. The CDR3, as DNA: TGTGCCAGCAGTGAAGGTGCAGGGACCTATGGCTACACCTTC.

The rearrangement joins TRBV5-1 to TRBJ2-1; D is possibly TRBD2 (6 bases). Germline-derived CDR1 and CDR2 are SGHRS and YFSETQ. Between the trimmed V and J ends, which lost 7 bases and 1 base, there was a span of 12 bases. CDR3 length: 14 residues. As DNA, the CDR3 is TGCGCCAGCGATAACGGGAGATCCTACAATGAGCAGTTCTTC. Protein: CASDNGRSYNEQFF.

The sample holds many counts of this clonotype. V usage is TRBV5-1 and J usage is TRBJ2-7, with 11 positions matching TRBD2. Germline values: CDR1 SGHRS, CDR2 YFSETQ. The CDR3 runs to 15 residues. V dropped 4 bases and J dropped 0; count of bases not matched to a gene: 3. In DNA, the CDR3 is TGCGCCAGCAGCCCGGGACTAGCGGACTCCTACGAGCAGTACTTC. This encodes CASSPGLADSYEQYF. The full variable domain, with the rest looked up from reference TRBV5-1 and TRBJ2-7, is KAGVTQTPRYLIKTRGQQVTLSCSPISGHRSVSWYQQTPGQGLQFLFEYFSETQRNKGNFPGRFSGRQFSNSRSEMNVSTLELGDSALYLCASSPGLADSYEQYFGPGTRLTVT.

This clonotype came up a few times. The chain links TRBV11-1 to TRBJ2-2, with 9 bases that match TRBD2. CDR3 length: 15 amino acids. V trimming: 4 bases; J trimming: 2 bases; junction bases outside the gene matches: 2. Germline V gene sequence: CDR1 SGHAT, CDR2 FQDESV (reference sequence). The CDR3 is CASSYLAGNTGELFF. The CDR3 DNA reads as TGTGCCAGCAGCTACCTAGCGGGAAACACCGGGGAGCTGTTTTTT.

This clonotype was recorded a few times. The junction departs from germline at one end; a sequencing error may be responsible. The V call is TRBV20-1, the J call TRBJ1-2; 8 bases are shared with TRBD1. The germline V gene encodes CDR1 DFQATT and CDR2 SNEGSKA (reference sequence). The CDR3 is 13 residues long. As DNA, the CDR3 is TGTAGTGCTACTACAGGGGGATCAGGTGGCTACACCTTC. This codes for CSATTGGSGGYTF.

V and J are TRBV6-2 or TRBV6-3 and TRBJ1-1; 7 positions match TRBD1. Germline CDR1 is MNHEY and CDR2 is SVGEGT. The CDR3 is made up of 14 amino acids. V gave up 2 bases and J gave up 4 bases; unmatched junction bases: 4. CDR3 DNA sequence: TGTGCCAGCAGTTACGGGGGACAGTCCACTGAAGCTTTCTTT. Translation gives CASSYGGQSTEAFF.

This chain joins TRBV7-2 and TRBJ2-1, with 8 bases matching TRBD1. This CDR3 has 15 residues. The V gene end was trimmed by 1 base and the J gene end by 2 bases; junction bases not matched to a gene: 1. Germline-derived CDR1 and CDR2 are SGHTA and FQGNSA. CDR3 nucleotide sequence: TGTGCCAGCAGCTTAGAGGACAGGGCCTACAATGAGCAGTTCTTC. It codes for CASSLEDRAYNEQFF.

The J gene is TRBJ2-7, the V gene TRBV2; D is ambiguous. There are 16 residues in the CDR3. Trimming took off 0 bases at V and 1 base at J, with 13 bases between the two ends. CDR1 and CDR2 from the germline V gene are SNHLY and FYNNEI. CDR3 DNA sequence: TGTGCCAGCAGTGAAGCTCGGCGTTTGAGTTCCTACGAGCAGTACTTC. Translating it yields CASSEARRLSSYEQYF.

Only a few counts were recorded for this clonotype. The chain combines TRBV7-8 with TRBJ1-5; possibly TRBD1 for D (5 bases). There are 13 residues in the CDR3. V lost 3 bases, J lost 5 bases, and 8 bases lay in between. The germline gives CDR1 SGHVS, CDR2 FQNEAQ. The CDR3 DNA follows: TGTGCCAGCAGCTTCGACAGCCATCAGCCCCAGCATTTT. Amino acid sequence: CASSFDSHQPQHF. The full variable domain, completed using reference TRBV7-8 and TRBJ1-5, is GAGVSQSPRYKVAKRGQDVALRCDPISGHVSLFWYQQALGQGPEFLTYFQNEAQLDKSGLPSDRFFAERPEGSVSTLKIQRTQQEDSAVYLCASSFDSHQPQHFGDGTRLSIL.

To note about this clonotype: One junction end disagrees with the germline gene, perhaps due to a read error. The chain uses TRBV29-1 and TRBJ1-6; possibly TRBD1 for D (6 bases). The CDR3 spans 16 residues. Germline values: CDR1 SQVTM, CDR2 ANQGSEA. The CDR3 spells CGVPPGRTEYNSPLHF. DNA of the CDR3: TGCGGCGTGCCGCCGGGACGGACAGAATATAATTCACCCCTCCACTTT. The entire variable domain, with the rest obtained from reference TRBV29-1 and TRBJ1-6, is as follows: SAVISQKPSRDICQRGTSLTIQCQVDSQVTMMFWYRQQPGQSLTLIATANQGSEATYESGFVIDKFPISRPNLTFSTLTVSNMSPEDSSIYLCGVPPGRTEYNSPLHFGNGTRLTVT.

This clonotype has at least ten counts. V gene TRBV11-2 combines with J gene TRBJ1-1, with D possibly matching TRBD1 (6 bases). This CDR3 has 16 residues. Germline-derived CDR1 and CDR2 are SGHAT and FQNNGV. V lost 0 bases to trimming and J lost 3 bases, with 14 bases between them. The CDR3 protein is CASSLDAAGADTEAFF. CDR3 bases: TGTGCCAGCAGCTTAGATGCGGCGGGGGCGGACACTGAAGCTTTCTTT.

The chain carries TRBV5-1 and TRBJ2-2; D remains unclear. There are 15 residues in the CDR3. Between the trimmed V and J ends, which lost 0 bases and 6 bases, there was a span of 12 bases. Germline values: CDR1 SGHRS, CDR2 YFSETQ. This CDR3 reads CASSLGQVVAGELFF. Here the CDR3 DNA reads TGCGCCAGCAGCTTGGGGCAAGTCGTCGCCGGGGAGCTGTTTTTT.

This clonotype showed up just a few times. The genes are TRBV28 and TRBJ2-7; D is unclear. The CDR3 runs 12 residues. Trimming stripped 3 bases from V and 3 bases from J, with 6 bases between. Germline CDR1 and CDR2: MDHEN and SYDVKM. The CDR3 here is CASSLVYYEQYF. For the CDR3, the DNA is TGTGCCAGCAGTTTGGTCTACTACGAGCAGTACTTC.

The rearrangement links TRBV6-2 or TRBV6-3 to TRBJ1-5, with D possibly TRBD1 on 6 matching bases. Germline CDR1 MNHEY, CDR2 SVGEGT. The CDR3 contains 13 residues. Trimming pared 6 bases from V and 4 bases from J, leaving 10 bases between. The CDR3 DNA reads TGTGCCAGCAGAGGACAGCAGAATCAGCCCCAGCATTTT. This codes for CASRGQQNQPQHF.

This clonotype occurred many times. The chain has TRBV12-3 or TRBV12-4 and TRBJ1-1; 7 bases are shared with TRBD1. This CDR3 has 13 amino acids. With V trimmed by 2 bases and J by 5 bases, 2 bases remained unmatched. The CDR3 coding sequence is TGTGCCAGCAGTTTAAGGGGACAGACTGAAGCTTTCTTT. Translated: CASSLRGQTEAFF.

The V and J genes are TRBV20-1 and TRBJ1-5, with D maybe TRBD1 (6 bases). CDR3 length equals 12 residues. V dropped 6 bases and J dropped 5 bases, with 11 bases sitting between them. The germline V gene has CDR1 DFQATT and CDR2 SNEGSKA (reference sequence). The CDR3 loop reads CSAQQGHQPQHF. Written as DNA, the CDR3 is TGCAGTGCCCAACAGGGCCATCAGCCCCAGCATTTT.

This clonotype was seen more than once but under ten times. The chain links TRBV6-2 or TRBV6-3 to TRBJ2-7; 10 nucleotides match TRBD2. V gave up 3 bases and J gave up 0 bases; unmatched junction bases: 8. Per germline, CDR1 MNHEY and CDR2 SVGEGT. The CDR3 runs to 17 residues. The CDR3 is CASSYQASSGSSYEQYF. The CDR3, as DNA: TGTGCCAGCAGTTATCAGGCATCTAGCGGGAGCTCCTACGAGCAGTACTTC.

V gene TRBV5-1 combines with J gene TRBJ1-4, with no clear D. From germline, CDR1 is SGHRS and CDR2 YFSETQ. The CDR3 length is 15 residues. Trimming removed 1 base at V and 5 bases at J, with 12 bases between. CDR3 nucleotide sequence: TGCGCCAGCAGCTTGACCGGGAGCACGAATGAAAAACTGTTTTTT. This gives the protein CASSLTGSTNEKLFF.

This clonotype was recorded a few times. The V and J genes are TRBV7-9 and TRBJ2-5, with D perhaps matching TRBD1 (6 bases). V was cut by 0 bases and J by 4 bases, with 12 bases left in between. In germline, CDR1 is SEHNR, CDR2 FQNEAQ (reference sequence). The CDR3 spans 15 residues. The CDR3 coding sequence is TGTGCCAGCAGCTTAGCTACGGACAGAAGAGAGACCCAGTACTTC. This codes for CASSLATDRRETQYF.

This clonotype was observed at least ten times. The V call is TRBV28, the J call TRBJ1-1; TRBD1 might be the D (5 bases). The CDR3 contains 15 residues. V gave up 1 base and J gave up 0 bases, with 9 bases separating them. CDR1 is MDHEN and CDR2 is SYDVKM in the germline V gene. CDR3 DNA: TGTGCCAGCAGTTTATTCGACAGCATGAACACTGAAGCTTTCTTT. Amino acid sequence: CASSLFDSMNTEAFF.

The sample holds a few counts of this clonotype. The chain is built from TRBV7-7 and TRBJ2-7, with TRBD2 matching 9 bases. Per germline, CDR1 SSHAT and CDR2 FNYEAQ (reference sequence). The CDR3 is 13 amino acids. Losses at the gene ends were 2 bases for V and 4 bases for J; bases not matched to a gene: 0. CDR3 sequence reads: CASSLLAGYEQYF. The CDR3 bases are TGTGCCAGCAGCTTACTAGCGGGATACGAGCAGTACTTC.

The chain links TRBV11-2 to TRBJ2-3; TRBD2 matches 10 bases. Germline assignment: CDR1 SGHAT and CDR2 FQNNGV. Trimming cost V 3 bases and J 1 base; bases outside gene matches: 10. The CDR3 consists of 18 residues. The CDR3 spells CASSLGASGSVGTDTQYF. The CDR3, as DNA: TGTGCCAGCAGCTTGGGGGCTAGCGGGAGCGTCGGCACAGATACGCAGTATTTT.

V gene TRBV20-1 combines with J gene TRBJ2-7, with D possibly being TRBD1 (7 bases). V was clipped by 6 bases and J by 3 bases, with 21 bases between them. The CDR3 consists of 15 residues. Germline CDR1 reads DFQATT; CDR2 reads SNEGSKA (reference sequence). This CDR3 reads CSARGSGTLYYEQYF. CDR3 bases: TGCAGTGCCAGGGGGTCCGGGACTTTATACTACGAGCAGTACTTC.

This CDR3 reads CAWTGLHQETQYF. The CDR3 DNA reads TGTGCCTGGACAGGGTTACACCAAGAGACCCAGTACTTC. The chain is built from TRBV30 and TRBJ2-5, with D possibly TRBD1 on 5 matching bases. Germline V gene lookup returns CDR1 GTSNPN and CDR2 SVGIG (reference sequence). V dropped 4 bases and J dropped 0 bases, with 9 bases sitting between them. The CDR3 consists of 13 residues. Based on the CDR3 plus reference TRBV30 and TRBJ2-5, the full variable domain is SQTIHQWPATLVQPVGSPLSLECTVEGTSNPNLYWYRQAAGRGLQLLFYSVGIGQISSEVPQNLSASRPQDRQFILSSKKLLLSDSGFYLCAWTGLHQETQYFGPGTRLLVL.

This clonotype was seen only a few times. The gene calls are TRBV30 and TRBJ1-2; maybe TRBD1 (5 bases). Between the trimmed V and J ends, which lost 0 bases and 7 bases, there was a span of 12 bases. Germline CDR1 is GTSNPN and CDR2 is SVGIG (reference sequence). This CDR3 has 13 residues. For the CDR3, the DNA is TGTGCCTGGAGTGTTTTGGGGGGAACTGGCTACACCTTC. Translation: CAWSVLGGTGYTF.

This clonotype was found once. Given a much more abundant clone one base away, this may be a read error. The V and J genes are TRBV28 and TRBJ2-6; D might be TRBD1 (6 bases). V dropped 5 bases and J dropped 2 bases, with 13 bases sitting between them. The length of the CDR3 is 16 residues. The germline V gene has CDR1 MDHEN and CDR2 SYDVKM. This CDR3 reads CASSPKQGPGANVLTF. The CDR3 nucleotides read TGTGCCAGCAGTCCAAAACAGGGACCTGGGGCCAACGTCCTGACTTTC. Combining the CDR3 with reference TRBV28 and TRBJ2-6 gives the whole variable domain DVKVTQSSRYLVKRTGEKVFLECVQDMDHENMFWYRQDPGLGLRLIYFSYDVKMKEKGDIPEGYSVSREKKERFSLILESASTNQTSMYLCASSPKQGPGANVLTFGAGSRLTVL.

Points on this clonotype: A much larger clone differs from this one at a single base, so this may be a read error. The CDR3 region has the DNA TGCGCCAGCAGCGGGGGACCCGTGAACACTGAAGCTTTCTTT. Protein sequence: CASSGGPVNTEAFF. This rearrangement joins TRBV5-1 to TRBJ1-1; TRBD1 might be the D (5 bases). V shed 4 bases and J shed 0 bases, with 10 bases lying between them. The CDR3 extends over 14 amino acids. The germline V gene has CDR1 SGHRS and CDR2 YFSETQ.

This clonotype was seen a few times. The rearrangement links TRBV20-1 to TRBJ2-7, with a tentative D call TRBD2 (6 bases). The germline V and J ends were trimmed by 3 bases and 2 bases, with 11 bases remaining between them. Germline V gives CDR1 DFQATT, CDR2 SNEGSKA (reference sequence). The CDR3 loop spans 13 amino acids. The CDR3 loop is CSASGGNPYEQYF. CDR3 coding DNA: TGCAGTGCTAGTGGCGGGAACCCCTACGAGCAGTACTTC.

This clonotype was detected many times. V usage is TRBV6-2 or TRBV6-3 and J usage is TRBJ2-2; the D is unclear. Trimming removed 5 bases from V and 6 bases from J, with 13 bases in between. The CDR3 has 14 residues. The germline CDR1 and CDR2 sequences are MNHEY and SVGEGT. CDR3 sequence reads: CASSEVGFAGELFF. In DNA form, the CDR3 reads TGTGCCAGCAGTGAAGTCGGGTTCGCCGGGGAGCTGTTTTTT.